This passage covers 17 T cell receptor beta chains from one sample sequenced in a study of T cells in Graves' hyperthyroidism and ophthalmopathy. The TCR beta CDR3 regions underwent amplification using RNA transcripts as the source. Primed by the HTBI set, a first-round RT-PCR was run on the TCR CDR3. Each CDR3 protein gets one entry after TCRdb re-called the multiplex PCR reads with MiXCR. The repertoire holds 550,000 to 600,000 distinct CDR3 sequences, over 12% seen once, with 6.5% to 9% in the top ten. The sequencing sample was made of blood. Receptors originate from a woman aged 18-29 years with Graves' ophthalmopathy.

This clonotype has ten or more counts. The chain joins TRBV7-2 to TRBJ1-6; possible D gene TRBD1, 5 bases. Looked up from germline, CDR1 is SGHTA and CDR2 is FQGNSA. The V and J ends lost 10 bases and 9 bases respectively, with 19 bases between them. The CDR3 sequence is 14 residues long. CDR3 nucleotides: TGTGCCATCCCCAGGGTCCCCAATTCTTCACCCCTCCACTTT. It specifies CAIPRVPNSSPLHF.

This clonotype was detected ten times or more. The J gene is TRBJ2-5, the V gene TRBV14; D gene uncertain. With 0 bases removed from V and 4 bases from J, the gap between germline ends came to 6 bases. Germline V CDR1 and CDR2: SGHDN, FVKESK. The CDR3 sequence is 13 residues long. CDR3 sequence reads: CASSQDRIETQYF. The CDR3 region has the DNA TGTGCCAGCAGCCAAGATAGGATAGAGACCCAGTACTTC. Looking up the rest from reference TRBV14 and TRBJ2-5 gives the full variable domain: EAGVTQFPSHSVIEKGQTVTLRCDPISGHDNLYWYRRVMGKEIKFLLHFVKESKQDESGMPNNRFLAERTGGTYSTLKVQPAELEDSGVYFCASSQDRIETQYFGPGTRLLVL.

This clonotype was seen many times. This rearrangement joins TRBV24-1 to TRBJ2-3; TRBD2 is a possible D gene (6 bases). The CDR3 totals 18 residues. V lost 5 bases and J 6 bases, leaving 26 bases between the germline ends. CDR1 and CDR2 (germline): KGHDR, SFDVKD. CDR3 sequence (DNA): TGTGCCACCAGTGCTTGGGGCGGGACCCATCACTCATCCGATACGCAGTATTTT. It yields the protein CATSAWGGTHHSSDTQYF.

This clonotype showed up many times. V and J are TRBV28 and TRBJ2-7; D remains ambiguous. The CDR3 runs 13 residues. Deletions cut 5 bases from V and 2 bases from J, with 10 bases between. The germline V gene encodes CDR1 MDHEN and CDR2 SYDVKM. CDR3 coding DNA: TGTGCCAGCAGTCGGACGGATACCTACGAGCAGTACTTC. This sequence encodes CASSRTDTYEQYF.

The chain uses TRBV12-3 or TRBV12-4 and TRBJ2-1, with a weak D call TRBD2 (5 bases). The CDR3 length is 11 residues. Trimming removed 8 bases from V and 10 bases from J, with 12 bases in between. The CDR3 reads CASGPGFEQFF. The CDR3 bases are TGTGCCAGCGGCCCGGGGTTCGAGCAGTTCTTC.

Concerning this clonotype itself: This may be a read error, as it is one base from a much larger clone. The rearrangement links TRBV6-1 to TRBJ2-7; TRBD2 agrees at 14 bases. This CDR3 comprises 17 residues. The germline CDR1 and CDR2 sequences are MNHNS and SASEGT. With 8 bases clipped from V and 2 bases from J, the junction kept 11 bases outside the gene matches. The CDR3 DNA reads TGTGCCAGCGGTAGGACCGGGACTAGCGGGAGTCCCTACGAGCAGTACTTC. This sequence encodes CASGRTGTSGSPYEQYF.

CDR3 protein: CASSIDGRAYEQYF. In DNA, the CDR3 is TGTGCCAGTAGTATAGACGGCAGGGCCTACGAGCAGTACTTC. The chain links TRBV19 to TRBJ2-7; D might be TRBD1 (5 bases). V dropped 0 bases and J dropped 2 bases, with 8 bases sitting between them. This CDR3 is built from 14 residues. The germline gives CDR1 LNHDA, CDR2 SQIVND (reference sequence).

The sample holds many counts of this clonotype. The J gene is TRBJ1-5, the V gene TRBV12-3 or TRBV12-4; possibly TRBD1 for D (6 bases). CDR3 length equals 15 residues. The V and J ends lost 1 base and 5 bases respectively, with 12 bases between them. The CDR3 region has the DNA TGTGCCAGCAGTTTAGGGGGGACATCCGATCAGCCCCAGCATTTT. Protein product: CASSLGGTSDQPQHF.

J is TRBJ2-5 and V is TRBV7-8; 7 nucleotides line up with TRBD1. Per the germline V gene, CDR1 is SGHVS and CDR2 is FQNEAQ. The V and J ends lost 7 bases and 4 bases, in that order; junction bases with no gene match: 6. The CDR3 consists of 13 residues. CDR3 in amino acids: CASIRQGGETQYF. The CDR3, as DNA: TGTGCCAGCATTAGACAGGGTGGAGAGACCCAGTACTTC.

This clonotype was seen only a few times. The rearrangement links TRBV4-1 to TRBJ2-2; D might be TRBD2 (6 bases). CDR1 is MGHRA and CDR2 is YSYEKL in the germline V gene. Between the trimmed V and J ends, which lost 2 bases and 5 bases, there was a span of 15 bases. CDR3 length: 16 amino acids. CDR3 sequence reads: CASSQRSSGRTGELFF. The CDR3 nucleotides read TGCGCCAGCAGCCAAAGAAGCAGCGGGCGGACCGGGGAGCTGTTTTTT.

The chain links TRBV12-5 to TRBJ2-7; D remains ambiguous. The length of the CDR3 is 16 residues. V was pared by 4 bases and J by 3 bases, with 19 bases between. Germline CDR1 and CDR2: LGHNT and FRNRAP. The CDR3 here is CASGSRTSRYHYEQYF. In DNA form, the CDR3 reads TGTGCTAGTGGTTCCAGGACCTCCCGGTACCACTACGAGCAGTACTTC.

This clonotype was seen repeatedly, ten times or more. V is TRBV7-3 and J is TRBJ2-3, with D tentatively TRBD2 (6 bases). The length of the CDR3 is 15 residues. The ends were cut back, 0 bases at V and 3 bases at J, with 10 bases in the middle. The germline V gene has CDR1 SGHTA and CDR2 FQGTGA. The CDR3 protein is CASSLTGSRTDTQYF. The CDR3 region has the DNA TGTGCCAGCAGCTTAACCGGGAGTAGAACAGATACGCAGTATTTT.

This clonotype was seen many times. The chain uses TRBV20-1 and TRBJ2-1, with 7 bases fitting TRBD2. After removal of 6 bases from V and 0 bases from J, the junction contained 14 bases not matched to a gene. The CDR3 has 17 residues. The germline V gene encodes CDR1 DFQATT and CDR2 SNEGSKA (reference sequence). The chain's CDR3 is CSALGRKRGSSYNEQFF. The CDR3 DNA reads TGCAGTGCCCTAGGTCGTAAGCGGGGAAGCTCCTACAATGAGCAGTTCTTC.

This clonotype came up many times. The chain uses TRBV7-3 and TRBJ1-1; TRBD1 might be the D (5 bases). The CDR3 is made up of 14 amino acids. Germline loops: CDR1 SGHTA, CDR2 FQGTGA. V was pared by 3 bases and J by 3 bases, with 11 bases between. In nucleotides, the CDR3 is TGTGCCAGCAGCTTTGGGGCTGGGGACACTGAAGCTTTCTTT. It codes for CASSFGAGDTEAFF.

This clonotype appeared a few times. The V gene is TRBV3-1, the J gene TRBJ2-7; 7 positions match TRBD1. The junction had 18 bases not matched to a gene; V was cut back by 0 bases and J by 4 bases. Germline assignment: CDR1 LGHDT and CDR2 YNNKEL (reference sequence). The CDR3 contains 19 residues. In DNA, the CDR3 is TGTGCCAGCAGCCAAGAAGCGCCGCCGGGACAGTTTATTCCGTACGAGCAGTACTTC. Translation: CASSQEAPPGQFIPYEQYF.

For this clonotype: This may be a read error, as it is one base from a much larger clone. V and J are TRBV6-2 or TRBV6-3 and TRBJ2-1, with 9 bases aligning to TRBD2. The CDR3 loop spans 19 amino acids. The germline V gene encodes CDR1 MNHEY and CDR2 SVGEGT. CDR3 amino acids: CASSYSISLLAGFYNEQSF. CDR3 coding DNA: TGTGCCAGCAGTTACTCGATATCTCTCCTAGCGGGATTTTACAATGAGCAGTCCTTC.

Remarks on this clonotype: A much larger clone differs from this one at a single base, so this may be a read error. Likely a read error: the CDR3 ends without its conserved phenylalanine or tryptophan. The chain joins TRBV18 to TRBJ1-1, with 9 bases identical to TRBD1. Germline V gene data show CDR1 as KGHSH and CDR2 as LQKENI. J gave up 0 bases and V 1 base, and 3 bases lay outside the gene matches. This CDR3 region has 16 residues. CDR3 sequence (DNA): TGTGCCAGCTCACCACAAGGGGACAGGGTGAACACTGAAGCTTTCTCT. Its translation: CASSPQGDRVNTEAFS.